Listed below are T cell receptor beta chains from one sample, sequenced in a study of vaccination and CD4 T cells after COVID-19. TCRdb passed the PCR reads through MiXCR, listing each CDR3 protein once. The repertoire has 19,000 or so distinct CDR3 sequences, about 45% of them found once; the top ten carry 3%. Their recognized antigens are unknown. Here the sequenced sample was CD4+ T cells from blood, cultured in vitro, taken after SARS-CoV-2 vaccination. These receptors were collected from a human donor who had recovered from COVID-19. Both conserved end residues are part of each CDR3. A D gene is named only where the DNA matches it firmly. Clone size is given for some rows only: seen once, a few or many times, or a class if the clone is expanded.

clone_size	j_call	d_call	v_call	cdr3_nt	cdr3_aa
NA	TRBJ2-1	NA	TRBV5-1	TGCGCCAGCAGCATACGACTGCCCAATGAGCAGTTCTTC	CASSIRLPNEQFF
NA	TRBJ1-5	TRBD1	TRBV6-2/TRBV6-3	TGTGCCAGCAGTTACCCAGGGGGGAAAGGATTTAATCAGCCCCAGCATTTT	CASSYPGGKGFNQPQHF
few	TRBJ1-5	NA	TRBV6-5	TGTGCCAGCAGTTCCGGGAGTATTTATCAGCCCCAGCATTTT	CASSSGSIYQPQHF
NA	TRBJ2-7	NA	TRBV28	TGTGCCAGCAGTGCAAACGGACGGTCCTACGAGCAGTACTTC	CASSANGRSYEQYF
few	TRBJ1-2	NA	TRBV20-1	TGCAGTGCTTTCGCCATACCAAGGCCGACGAACTATGGCTACACCTTC	CSAFAIPRPTNYGYTF
NA	TRBJ2-1	NA	TRBV7-9	TGTGCCAGCAGCCCGGCCACCTACAATGAGCAGTTCTTC	CASSPATYNEQFF
NA	TRBJ2-7	TRBD2	TRBV7-9	TGTGCCAGCAGCTTAGCCAGACTAGCGGGGCGCTACGAGCAGTACTTC	CASSLARLAGRYEQYF
NA	TRBJ1-5	TRBD1	TRBV19	TGTGCCAGTAGTAGGGACAGCGATCAGCCCCAGCATTTT	CASSRDSDQPQHF
NA	TRBJ2-1	NA	TRBV25-1	TGTGCCAGCAGGGTCTCCGGGACAGTCAAACTAGGGAGGGATGAGCAGTTCTTC	CASRVSGTVKLGRDEQFF
few	TRBJ1-1	TRBD1	TRBV29-1	TGCAGCGTACCCTACAGGGGGCGAGGGAACACTGAAGCTTTCTTT	CSVPYRGRGNTEAFF
NA	TRBJ2-3	TRBD2	TRBV6-2/TRBV6-3	TGTGCCAGCAGAACCCCACTAGCGGGGAGCACAGATACGCAGTATTTT	CASRTPLAGSTDTQYF
NA	TRBJ2-2	TRBD2	TRBV7-3	TGTGCCAGCAGCTCCAAGACTAGCGGGGAATTCGGGGAGCTGTTTTTT	CASSSKTSGEFGELFF
NA	TRBJ2-3	TRBD2	TRBV10-3	TGTGCCAACTCTGGGGGGGGTTCAGATACGCAGTATTTT	CANSGGGSDTQYF
few	TRBJ1-5	TRBD1	TRBV29-1	TGCAGCGTCGGGGACAGCGATCAGCCCCAGCATTTT	CSVGDSDQPQHF
few	TRBJ2-5	NA	TRBV7-3	TGTGCCAGCAGTCCGGGCTTGGGGCGCGAGACCCAGTACTTC	CASSPGLGRETQYF
once	TRBJ2-3	NA	TRBV11-3	TGTGCCAGCAGCTTAAGTAGTGTTGGAGATACGCAGTATTTT	CASSLSSVGDTQYF
few	TRBJ2-5	NA	TRBV4-3	TGCGCCAGCAGCCAAGAACGGGGGAGTGGGACCCAGTACTTC	CASSQERGSGTQYF
NA	TRBJ1-1	NA	TRBV6-1	TGTGCCAGCAGCTTTAGTACTCCTCAGTCCCAGACTGGGGGATCTGAAGCTTTCTTT	CASSFSTPQSQTGGSEAFF
NA	TRBJ2-3	TRBD2	TRBV20-1	TGCAGTGCAGCTAGCGGGGGGTTTAGCACAGATACGCAGTATTTT	CSAASGGFSTDTQYF
NA	TRBJ1-2	TRBD1	TRBV4-1	TGCGCCAGCAGCCAAGATCATCCAGGGGGCAACTATGGCTACACCTTC	CASSQDHPGGNYGYTF
NA	TRBJ1-3	NA	TRBV20-1	TGCAGTGCTAGCTTAACGGTTACAGGTGGAAACACCATATATTTT	CSASLTVTGGNTIYF
NA	TRBJ2-1	TRBD2	TRBV11-3	TGTGCCAGCAGTCACGGGGGGGCAGAAGTCTACAATGAGCAGTTCTTC	CASSHGGAEVYNEQFF
NA	TRBJ2-2	TRBD1	TRBV12-3/TRBV12-4	TGTGCCAGCAGGCCGGGACAGGGCGTCGGGGAGCTGTTTTTT	CASRPGQGVGELFF
few	TRBJ2-5	NA	TRBV6-2/TRBV6-3	TGTGCCAGCAGTTACGTGGGATCCGAGACCCAGTACTTC	CASSYVGSETQYF
NA	TRBJ2-3	TRBD2	TRBV18	TGTGCCAGCTCCCGGTTGCTAGCGGGAGACACAGATACGCAGTATTTT	CASSRLLAGDTDTQYF
few	TRBJ1-1	TRBD1	TRBV25-1	TGTGCCAGCAGCAAACCGGGACAGGGGGACGAAACTGAAGCTTTCTTT	CASSKPGQGDETEAFF
medium-sized	TRBJ1-6	NA	TRBV7-2	TGTGCCAGCAGCACGGGGACCGGGGGCAGGAGTTATAATTCACCCCTCCACTTT	CASSTGTGGRSYNSPLHF
few	TRBJ1-2	NA	TRBV19	TGTGCCAGTAGTATTTCCACCCGGGGCTACACCTTC	CASSISTRGYTF
few	TRBJ2-1	NA	TRBV6-5	TGTGCCAGCAGTTACGAGCGTGGACAAATGAGCTCCTACAATGAGCAGTTCTTC	CASSYERGQMSSYNEQFF
few	TRBJ2-7	TRBD1	TRBV10-3	TGTGCCATCAGTGATCGGGGACAGGTGGGACTCTACGAGCAGTACTTC	CAISDRGQVGLYEQYF
few	TRBJ1-1	NA	TRBV6-1	TGTGCCAGCAGATGGGCGGTTGGGGGTGAAGCTTTCTTT	CASRWAVGGEAFF
few	TRBJ2-1	NA	TRBV19	TGTGCCAGTAGGGGGTACTCCTACAATGAGCAGTTCTTC	CASRGYSYNEQFF
NA	TRBJ2-1	NA	TRBV7-2	TGTGCCAGCAGCCCAACCGAAGAAAGCTCCTACAATGAGCAGTTCTTC	CASSPTEESSYNEQFF
NA	TRBJ2-5	TRBD1	TRBV20-1	TGCAGTGCTAGACCGAGACAGGGGGCTTTGAGGGAGACCCAGTACTTC	CSARPRQGALRETQYF
NA	TRBJ1-2	NA	TRBV5-1	TGCGCCAGCAGCTCCACGGGGCGAGTTGGTCCATATGGCTACACCTTC	CASSSTGRVGPYGYTF
NA	TRBJ1-5	NA	TRBV7-8	TGTGCCAGCAGCTTACGCCGGATCACCAATCAGCCCCAGCATTTT	CASSLRRITNQPQHF
NA	TRBJ1-2	TRBD1	TRBV27	TGTGCCAGCAGTCGCACAGGGGGCATGGGTCTCTATGGCTACACCTTC	CASSRTGGMGLYGYTF
NA	TRBJ1-1	TRBD1	TRBV19	TGTGCCAGTAGTTTCAGGGGGCAGAACACTGAAGCTTTCTTT	CASSFRGQNTEAFF
NA	TRBJ2-1	NA	TRBV20-1	TGCAGTGCTAGAGGCCGGGATGGTGAGCAGTTCTTC	CSARGRDGEQFF
NA	TRBJ2-3	TRBD1	TRBV19	TGTGCCAGTAGTGCGCCCTCGACAGGGGGCACAGATACGCAGTATTTT	CASSAPSTGGTDTQYF
NA	TRBJ1-1	NA	TRBV11-2	TGTGCCAGCAGCTTAGCCGGTGTTCAGCGAGAAGCTTTCTTT	CASSLAGVQREAFF